Shown below are 2 T cell receptor beta chains from a single sample sequenced in a study of shared clonotypes between healthy human individuals. Sequenced by immunoSEQ multiplex PCR; TCRdb stores in-frame clones only, minus some. The repertoire has around 980,000 clones, around 78% of them found once; the top ten carry 0.5% to 0.65%. The sequencing sample was made of memory CD4+ T cells from PBMCs. Indicated subset: CD45RA-negative fraction. The receptors come from a man aged 18 to 35 in good health. Some clones in this sample may be carry-over from other donors' samples.

The J gene is TRBJ2-7, the V gene TRBV28; D possibly uses TRBD1 or TRBD2 (5 bases each). Trimming removed 10 bases from V and 0 bases from J, with 10 bases in between. Per the germline V gene, CDR1 is MDHEN and CDR2 is SYDVKM. This CDR3 has 12 amino acids. Here the CDR3 reads CATGTDSYEQYF. CDR3 nucleotide sequence: TGTGCCACCGGGACGGACTCCTACGAGCAGTACTTC.

The chain uses TRBV9 and TRBJ2-4, with TRBD2 matching over 10 bases. Germline trimming cut 0 bases from V and 6 bases from J; bases unmatched to any gene: 9. Germline CDR1 and CDR2: SGDLS and YYNGEE. The CDR3 contains 17 residues. This chain's CDR3 is CASSVGSIRTSGNIQYF. As DNA, the CDR3 is TGTGCCAGCAGCGTAGGAAGTATTAGGACTAGCGGAAACATTCAGTACTTC.